This entry lists 25 T cell receptor beta chains sequenced from one sample in a study of T cell changes during pregnancy in multiple sclerosis. Measured with immunoSEQ multiplex PCR; TCRdb has only the in-frame clones, and not every one. Here the sample spans some 68,000 clones, more than 85% being singletons. Source: peripheral blood, taken in the second trimester of pregnancy. The receptors shown here come from a female donor with multiple sclerosis, enrolled in a pregnancy study.

The chain joins TRBV5-1 to TRBJ2-6; D uncertain. Per germline, CDR1 SGHRS and CDR2 YFSETQ. The V end was cut by 5 bases, the J end by 1 base, with 4 bases between. There are 13 residues in the CDR3. The CDR3 spells CASRSSGANVLTF. As DNA, the CDR3 is TGCGCCAGCAGGTCTTCTGGGGCCAACGTCCTGACTTTC.

The CDR3 DNA follows: TGTGCCTCCCTTGGGGCGCGGAATACCGAAAAACTGTTTTTT. This translates into CASLGARNTEKLFF. J is TRBJ1-4 and V is TRBV2; perhaps TRBD1 as D (5 bases). Germline CDR1 reads SNHLY; CDR2 reads FYNNEI. The CDR3 is 14 amino acids. V lost 11 bases and J 8 bases, leaving 21 bases between the germline ends.

CDR3 in DNA: TGTGCCAGCAGGAGGACAGGGGATTCCTACAATGAGCAGTTCTTC. Translated: CASRRTGDSYNEQFF. The chain uses TRBV6-1 and TRBJ2-1; 9 bases fit TRBD1. There are 15 residues in the CDR3. CDR1 MNHNS and CDR2 SASEGT come from the germline V gene. V lost 6 bases to trimming and J lost 1 base; unmatched junction nucleotides: 4.

This rearrangement joins TRBV21-1 to TRBJ1-2. TRBV21-1 represents a pseudogene. The CDR3 totals 11 residues. This CDR3 is CASTGGECYTF. In nucleotides, the CDR3 is TGTGCCAGCACCGGGGGAGAATGCTACACCTTC.

V is TRBV11-2 and J is TRBJ2-2, with D possibly being TRBD2 (8 bases). This CDR3 has 17 residues. With 6 bases removed from V and 1 base from J, the gap between germline ends came to 18 bases. CDR1 and CDR2 from the germline V gene are SGHAT and FQNNGV. CDR3: CASSYGRGHRNTGELFF. CDR3 sequence (DNA): TGTGCCAGCAGTTACGGGAGGGGGCACAGGAACACCGGGGAGCTGTTTTTT. Full variable domain (remainder filled in from reference TRBV11-2 and TRBJ2-2): EAGVAQSPRYKIIEKRQSVAFWCNPISGHATLYWYQQILGQGPKLLIQFQNNGVVDDSQLPKDRFSAERLKGVDSTLKIQPAKLEDSAVYLCASSYGRGHRNTGELFFGEGSRLTVL.

The V gene is TRBV5-6, the J gene TRBJ2-7, with 11 bases fitting TRBD1. The germline V gene encodes CDR1 SGHDT and CDR2 YYEEEE. With V trimmed by 7 bases and J by 3 bases, 6 bases remained unmatched. The CDR3 length is 14 residues. CDR3 in DNA: TGTGCCAGCGAAGTGGGGACAGGGGGCTACGAGCAGTACTTC. Translating gives CASEVGTGGYEQYF.

J is TRBJ1-2 and V is TRBV13; TRBD1 matches at 8 bases. The CDR3 consists of 17 residues. Germline CDR1 reads PRHDT; CDR2 reads FYEKMQ (reference sequence). Trimming took 0 bases from V and 8 from J; bases not matched to a gene: 14. This CDR3 reads CASSLGRQGALVEGYTF. The CDR3, as DNA: TGTGCCAGCAGCTTAGGCAGGCAGGGGGCACTGGTGGAAGGCTACACCTTC.

This clone was detected only once. J is TRBJ2-1 and V is TRBV10-3; 8 bases are shared with TRBD1. The CDR3 totals 18 residues. Trimming took 4 bases from V and 4 from J; bases not matched to a gene: 15. The germline V gene has CDR1 ENHRY and CDR2 SYGVKD. The CDR3 coding sequence is TGTGCCATCAGTGGAGGCTTTGAGGGGACAGGCGTTTACAATGAGCAGTTCTTC. It codes for CAISGGFEGTGVYNEQFF.

V usage is TRBV11-2 and J usage is TRBJ1-1; 11 bases are a match to TRBD1. The ends lost 4 bases at V and 5 bases at J; junction bases unmatched: 12. The CDR3 sequence is 17 residues long. Germline-derived CDR1 and CDR2 are SGHAT and FQNNGV. CDR3 DNA sequence: TGTGCCAGCAGCTCCCAACCCAGGGGACAGGGGGATACTGAAGCTTTCTTT. It translates to CASSSQPRGQGDTEAFF.

This chain uses TRBV4-3 with TRBJ1-5; a possible D gene is TRBD1 (6 bases). With 0 bases removed from V and 3 bases from J, the gap between germline ends came to 12 bases. CDR3 length equals 16 residues. The germline V gene encodes CDR1 LGHNA and CDR2 YSLEER. This chain's CDR3 is CASSQDLQGFNQPQHF. Here the CDR3 DNA reads TGCGCCAGCAGCCAAGACCTACAGGGATTCAATCAGCCCCAGCATTTT.

V gene TRBV6-1 combines with J gene TRBJ1-2; 7 bases match TRBD1. The germline V gene has CDR1 MNHNS and CDR2 SASEGT. CDR3 length: 15 residues. The V gene end was trimmed by 3 bases and the J gene end by 2 bases; junction bases not matched to a gene: 6. The CDR3 nucleotides are TGTGCCAGCAGTGAGATGACAGGGCCCAACTATGGCTACACCTTC. This sequence encodes CASSEMTGPNYGYTF.

The rearrangement uses TRBV19 and TRBJ2-3, with a possible D match to TRBD2 (5 bases). This CDR3 contains 13 residues. V was trimmed by 5 bases and J by 5 bases, leaving 11 bases between them. Per germline, CDR1 LNHDA and CDR2 SQIVND (reference sequence). DNA of the CDR3: TGTGCCAGTAGTTTGCTTGGAGGAGATACGCAGTATTTT. Translation: CASSLLGGDTQYF.

The genes are TRBV2 and TRBJ1-5, with D hard to call. In germline, CDR1 is SNHLY, CDR2 FYNNEI. V gave up 2 bases and J gave up 5 bases, with 4 bases separating them. CDR3 length: 12 amino acids. CDR3 bases: TGTGCCAGCAGTGAACAGGATCAGCCCCAGCATTTT. Translated, it gives CASSEQDQPQHF.

This clone was counted a single time. The chain employs TRBV14 and TRBJ1-5; 7 bases line up with TRBD1. The trim removed 1 base at V and 6 bases at J, leaving 12 bases unmatched. The CDR3 sequence is 17 residues long. Germline loops: CDR1 SGHDN, CDR2 FVKESK. In DNA, the CDR3 is TGTGCCAGCAGCCAAGGGAAGGGGGCTACGGTTCGTCAGCCCCAGCATTTT. It translates to CASSQGKGATVRQPQHF.

CDR3 in amino acids: CASSVGDYTGELFF. In nucleotides, the CDR3 is TGTGCCAGCAGCGTAGGTGACTATACCGGGGAGCTGTTTTTT. This rearrangement joins TRBV9 to TRBJ2-2; possibly TRBD2 for D (5 bases). Germline loops: CDR1 SGDLS, CDR2 YYNGEE. This CDR3 has 14 residues. The V end lost 0 bases, the J end lost 5 bases, and 8 bases lay between the germline ends.

The chain recombines TRBV7-2 with TRBJ2-2; D ambiguous. The CDR3 is made up of 12 amino acids. From germline, CDR1 is SGHTA and CDR2 FQGNSA. V lost 5 bases and J lost 10, with 11 bases in between. CDR3 in amino acids: CASSPSREELFF. For the CDR3, the DNA is TGTGCCAGCAGCCCGAGTAGAGAGGAGCTGTTTTTT.

In DNA form, the CDR3 reads TGCGCCAGCAGCTGGACTAGCGGGGGGATGGTAGCAGAGACCCAGTACTTC. Protein product: CASSWTSGGMVAETQYF. V gene TRBV5-1 combines with J gene TRBJ2-5, with 14 nucleotides matching TRBD2. The CDR3 extends over 17 amino acids. The ends lost 3 bases at V and 4 bases at J; junction bases unmatched: 8. Germline V lookup: CDR1 SGHRS, CDR2 YFSETQ.

The J gene is TRBJ2-7, the V gene TRBV11-3, with 10 bases fitting TRBD1. V was clipped by 1 base and J by 5 bases; unmatched bases: 2. The CDR3 is made up of 14 amino acids. From germline, CDR1 is SGHNT and CDR2 YENEEA. The DNA of the CDR3 is TGTGCCAGCAGCTTAGGGACAGGGGGGCACGAGCAGTACTTC. Translated: CASSLGTGGHEQYF.

This clone was counted once. This chain connects TRBV9 to TRBJ2-2; no firm D call. The CDR3 totals 15 residues. The V gene lost 4 bases and the J gene lost 3 bases, with 13 bases spanning the gap. Per germline, CDR1 SGDLS and CDR2 YYNGEE. CDR3 sequence: CASSPPSSYTGELFF. The CDR3, as DNA: TGTGCCAGCAGCCCCCCGAGCTCCTACACCGGGGAGCTGTTTTTT.

The chain uses TRBV6-5 and TRBJ1-1; no definite D call. The CDR3 totals 13 residues. CDR1 is MNHEY and CDR2 is SVGAGI in the germline V gene. The V and J ends lost 3 bases and 1 base respectively, with 6 bases between them. CDR3: CASSYSQNTEAFF. DNA for the CDR3: TGTGCCAGCAGTTATAGCCAGAACACTGAAGCTTTCTTT.

The V and J genes are TRBV19 and TRBJ2-3, with TRBD2 matching over 10 bases. The CDR3 runs 16 residues. The junction had 4 bases not matched to a gene; V was cut back by 4 bases and J by 0 bases. Germline V gene sequence: CDR1 LNHDA, CDR2 SQIVND (reference sequence). Written as DNA, the CDR3 is TGTGCCAGTAGTAGGGGACTAGCGAGAAGCACAGATACGCAGTATTTT. Translated, it gives CASSRGLARSTDTQYF.

This chain links TRBV5-1 with TRBJ2-7; 8 bases match TRBD1. The length of the CDR3 is 13 residues. Germline-derived CDR1 and CDR2 are SGHRS and YFSETQ. The V segment lost 2 bases and the J segment 5 bases; nucleotides outside the gene matches: 3. This CDR3 is CASSLGQGNEQYF. The CDR3 nucleotides read TGCGCCAGCAGCTTAGGACAGGGAAACGAGCAGTACTTC.

This chain joins TRBV29-1 and TRBJ2-6, with 9 nucleotides matching TRBD1. The CDR3 spans 16 residues. V shed 6 bases, J shed 0 bases, and the junction held 6 bases outside the gene matches. Germline V CDR1 and CDR2: SQVTM, ANQGSEA. Here the CDR3 DNA reads TGCAGCGTACCCGGACAGGGGAGCTCTGGGGCCAACGTCCTGACTTTC. It is translated as CSVPGQGSSGANVLTF.

This chain links TRBV19 with TRBJ1-1; D not resolved. The CDR3 covers 18 residues. V gave up 2 bases and J gave up 0 bases, with 19 bases separating them. Germline loops: CDR1 LNHDA, CDR2 SQIVND (reference sequence). CDR3 sequence (DNA): TGTGCCAGTAGTATAAGGTCCCTGACATCCCTATTGAACACTGAAGCTTTCTTT. As protein: CASSIRSLTSLLNTEAFF.

This chain joins TRBV6-5 and TRBJ1-2; 8 nucleotides line up with TRBD1. CDR1 is MNHEY and CDR2 is SVGAGI in the germline V gene. V shed 0 bases and J 4 bases; nucleotides not matched to a gene: 4. The CDR3 consists of 15 residues. CDR3 DNA: TGTGCCAGCAGTTACTCAGGACAGGGAGGCTATGGCTACACCTTC. Amino acids: CASSYSGQGGYGYTF.